Reported below is one T cell receptor (beta chain). Its antigen is still unknown. cDNA prepared by RNA extraction and subsequent reverse transcription served as the template for sequencing. Clones were sequenced by immunoSEQ multiplex PCR, and TCRdb holds only the in-frame ones, with some missing. The repertoire holds some 180,000 clones, 40% to 55% seen once, with roughly a tenth in the top ten. This record comes from a study of CD8+ T cells in alopecia areata. Regarding the study as a whole: Clonality was higher in lesional than normal scalp, especially in alopecia totalis/universalis.

V was shortened by 4 bases and J by 7 bases, with 6 bases between the two germline ends. The germline gives CDR1 SGHRS, CDR2 YFSETQ. This CDR3 has 12 amino acids. The treatment here: oral pan-JAK inhibitor, 5-10 mg twice daily. Alopecia areata patients provided lesional scalp punch biopsies and peripheral blood. This TCR was sampled from a human donor with alopecia areata. Material: CD8+ T cells sorted from blood, obtained at approximately week 52, from a patient treated with tofacitinib. The J gene is TRBJ1-6, the V gene TRBV5-1, with D hard to call. CDR3 loop: CASSPENSPLHF. The CDR3 bases are TGCGCCAGCAGCCCAGAGAATTCACCCCTCCACTTT.